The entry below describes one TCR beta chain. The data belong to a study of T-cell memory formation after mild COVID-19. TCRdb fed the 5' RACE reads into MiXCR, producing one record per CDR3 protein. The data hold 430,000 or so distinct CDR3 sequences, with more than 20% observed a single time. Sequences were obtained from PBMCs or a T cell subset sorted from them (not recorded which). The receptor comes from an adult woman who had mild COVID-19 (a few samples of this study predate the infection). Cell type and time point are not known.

This CDR3 is CASSQSTDRVVSDTQYF. In DNA form, the CDR3 reads TGTGCCAGCAGCCAATCTACCGACAGGGTCGTTTCAGATACGCAGTATTTT. This rearrangement joins TRBV3-1 to TRBJ2-3; 7 nucleotides match TRBD1. V lost 2 bases, J lost 4 bases, and 12 bases stayed unmatched. The CDR3 is made up of 17 amino acids. Germline lookup yields CDR1 LGHDT and CDR2 YNNKEL (reference sequence).